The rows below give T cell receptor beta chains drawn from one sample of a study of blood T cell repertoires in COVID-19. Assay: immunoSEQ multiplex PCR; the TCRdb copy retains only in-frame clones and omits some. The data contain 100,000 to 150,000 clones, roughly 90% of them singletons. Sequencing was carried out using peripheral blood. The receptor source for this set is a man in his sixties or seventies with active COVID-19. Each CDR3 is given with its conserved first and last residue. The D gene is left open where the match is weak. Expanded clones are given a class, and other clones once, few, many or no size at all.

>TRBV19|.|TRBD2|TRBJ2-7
TGTGCCAGTAGTAAACTAGCGGGAAAGAACGAGCAGTACTTC
CASSKLAGKNEQYF
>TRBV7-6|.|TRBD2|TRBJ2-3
TGTGCCAGCAGCCCAGGCCCTAGCGGAGAACAAAATACGCAGTATTTT
CASSPGPSGEQNTQYF
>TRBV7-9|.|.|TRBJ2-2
TGTGCCAGCAGCTCCGGACTAACCGGGGAGCTGTTTTTT
CASSSGLTGELFF
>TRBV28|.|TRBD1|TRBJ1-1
TGTGCCAGCCCACCCCGGGACAGGGCCATATTTGGGTCTGAAGCTTTCTTT
CASPPRDRAIFGSEAFF
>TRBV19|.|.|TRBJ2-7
TGTGCCAGTAGTATAGCGGTCGCGGGGCTGCTTCCCGAGCAGTACTTC
CASSIAVAGLLPEQYF
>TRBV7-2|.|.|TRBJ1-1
TGTGCCAGCAGCTTACGAGAGGCCCGCCTGGGCACTGAAGCTTTCTTT
CASSLREARLGTEAFF
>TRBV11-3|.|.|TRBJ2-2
TGTGCCAGCAGCTTACTCGCCGGGGGGAACACCGGGGAGCTGTTTTTT
CASSLLAGGNTGELFF
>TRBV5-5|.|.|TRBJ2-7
TGTGCCAGCAGCTTTGTCCCCTCGAGCTACGAGCAGTACTTC
CASSFVPSSYEQYF
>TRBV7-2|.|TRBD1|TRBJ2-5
TGTGCCAGCAGCTTAGTTCGGGACAGGGTAACAGAGACCCAGTACTTC
CASSLVRDRVTETQYF
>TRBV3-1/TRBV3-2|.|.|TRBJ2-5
TGTGCCAGCAGCCAAGGGAGGGGGCGAAAGACCCAGTACTTC
CASSQGRGRKTQYF
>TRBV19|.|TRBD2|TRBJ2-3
TGTGCCAGTAGTATAGTGGGGACTAGGACTAGTGCAGATACGCAGTATTTT
CASSIVGTRTSADTQYF
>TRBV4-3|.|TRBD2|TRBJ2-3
TGCGCCAGCAGCCCGACGCGGGGGGGGGCAGATACGCAGTATTTT
CASSPTRGGADTQYF
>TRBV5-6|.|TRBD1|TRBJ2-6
TGTGCCAGCAGCTTGCCCGGGACAGCTGTCTCTGGGGCCAACGTCCTGACTTTC
CASSLPGTAVSGANVLTF
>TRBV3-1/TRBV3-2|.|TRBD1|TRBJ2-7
TGTGCCAGCAGCCAAGGGACAGGCTTCGAGCAGTACTTC
CASSQGTGFEQYF
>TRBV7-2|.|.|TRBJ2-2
TGTGCCAGCAGCCTACAGGTTGTTGGGGCCGGGGAGCTGTTTTTT
CASSLQVVGAGELFF
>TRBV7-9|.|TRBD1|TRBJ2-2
TGTGCCAGCAGCGATGGGACAGGTTACACCGGGGAGCTGTTTTTT
CASSDGTGYTGELFF
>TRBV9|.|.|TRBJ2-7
TGTGCCAGCAGCGTAACCGGGACGGGAGTCTACGAGCAGTACTTC
CASSVTGTGVYEQYF
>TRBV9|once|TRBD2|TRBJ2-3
TGTGCCAGCAGCTCCAGCGGTAGCGGGAGGCGTTGGGATACGCAGTATTTT
CASSSSGSGRRWDTQYF
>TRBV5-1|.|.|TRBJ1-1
TGCGCCAGCAGCAAACAGGGAGCAGTTAACACTGAAGCTTTCTTT
CASSKQGAVNTEAFF
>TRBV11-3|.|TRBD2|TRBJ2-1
TGTGCCAGCAGCCCGTCGACTAGCGGGTCTTACAATGAGCAGTTCTTC
CASSPSTSGSYNEQFF
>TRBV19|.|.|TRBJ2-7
TGTGCCAGCTCGACAGGCTCCTACGAGCAGTACTTC
CASSTGSYEQYF
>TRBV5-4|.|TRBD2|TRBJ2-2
TGTGCCAGCAGCCCCGGGACTAAATCGAACACCGGGGAGCTGTTTTTT
CASSPGTKSNTGELFF
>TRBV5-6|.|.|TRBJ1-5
TGTGCCAGCAGCTTACGGGAAGCGGGGAATCAGCCCCAGCATTTT
CASSLREAGNQPQHF
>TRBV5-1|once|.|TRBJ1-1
TGCGCCAGCAGCTTGGACCCTCCCCGGGACACTGAAGCTTTCTTT
CASSLDPPRDTEAFF
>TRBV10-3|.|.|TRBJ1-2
TGTGCCATCAGCGGGGGGGATGGCTACACCTTC
CAISGGDGYTF